This T cell receptor beta chain was sequenced during a study of OX40 agonist ivuxolimab in advanced cancers. Regarding the study as a whole: Partial responders receiving 0.1-3.0 mg/kg showed among the lowest clonal expansion.

Comments on this clone: Antigen: not known.

The CDR3 spans 14 residues. Germline CDR1 SGHRS, CDR2 YFSETQ. Deletions cut 0 bases from V and 6 bases from J, with 10 bases between. Clones were read by immunoSEQ multiplex PCR, and TCRdb kept only the in-frame ones, dropping some. The sample has just under 65,000 clones; roughly 89% are singletons. The sample in question was CD4+ or CD8+ T cells sorted from blood, obtained in a trial of the OX40 agonist ivuxolimab. V usage is TRBV5-1 and J usage is TRBJ2-1; the D gene could be TRBD1 or TRBD2 (5 bases each). This TCR came from an adult with an advanced solid tumor such as melanoma, head and neck, liver or kidney cancer. The DNA of the CDR3 is TGCGCCAGCAGCTTGGAATTTGGGGGCAATGAGCAGTTCTTC. This gives the protein CASSLEFGGNEQFF.